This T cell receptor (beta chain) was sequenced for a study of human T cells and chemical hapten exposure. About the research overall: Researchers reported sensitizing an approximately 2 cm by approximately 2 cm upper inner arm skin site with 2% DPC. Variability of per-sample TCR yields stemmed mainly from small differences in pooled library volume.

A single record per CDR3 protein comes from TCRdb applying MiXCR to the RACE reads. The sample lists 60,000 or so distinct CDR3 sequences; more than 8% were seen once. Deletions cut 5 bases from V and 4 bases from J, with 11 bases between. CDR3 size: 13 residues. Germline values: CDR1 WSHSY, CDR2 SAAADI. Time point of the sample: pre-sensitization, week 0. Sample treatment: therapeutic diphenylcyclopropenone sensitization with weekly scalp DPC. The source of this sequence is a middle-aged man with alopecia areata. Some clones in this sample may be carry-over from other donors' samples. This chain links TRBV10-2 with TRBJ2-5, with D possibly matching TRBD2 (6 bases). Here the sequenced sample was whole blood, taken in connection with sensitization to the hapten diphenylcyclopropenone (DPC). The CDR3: CASSSAGRETQYF. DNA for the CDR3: TGCGCCAGCAGTTCCGCGGGACGAGAGACCCAGTACTTC.